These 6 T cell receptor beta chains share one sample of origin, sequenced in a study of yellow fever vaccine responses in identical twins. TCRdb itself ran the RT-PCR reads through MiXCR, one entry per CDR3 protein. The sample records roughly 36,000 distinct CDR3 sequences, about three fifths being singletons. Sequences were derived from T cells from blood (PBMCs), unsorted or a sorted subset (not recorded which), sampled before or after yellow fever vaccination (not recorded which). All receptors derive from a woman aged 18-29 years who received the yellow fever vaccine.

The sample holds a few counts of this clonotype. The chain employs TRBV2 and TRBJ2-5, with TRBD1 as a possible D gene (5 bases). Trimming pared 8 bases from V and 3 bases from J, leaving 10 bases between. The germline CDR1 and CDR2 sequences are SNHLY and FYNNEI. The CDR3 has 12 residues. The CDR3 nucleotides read TGTGCCAGCGTCGACAGAAAAGAGACCCAGTACTTC. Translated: CASVDRKETQYF.

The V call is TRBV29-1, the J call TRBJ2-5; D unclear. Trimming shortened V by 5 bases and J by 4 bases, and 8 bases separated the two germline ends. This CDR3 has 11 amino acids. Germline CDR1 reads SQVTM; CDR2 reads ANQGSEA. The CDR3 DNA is TGCAGCGTTCCCCTTTCAGAGACCCAGTACTTC. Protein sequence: CSVPLSETQYF.

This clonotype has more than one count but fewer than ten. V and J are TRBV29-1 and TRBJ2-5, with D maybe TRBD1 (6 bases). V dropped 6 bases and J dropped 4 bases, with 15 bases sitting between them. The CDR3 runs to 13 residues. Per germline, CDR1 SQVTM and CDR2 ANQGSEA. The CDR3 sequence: CSVGANWVETQYF. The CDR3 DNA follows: TGCAGCGTGGGGGCAAACTGGGTAGAGACCCAGTACTTC. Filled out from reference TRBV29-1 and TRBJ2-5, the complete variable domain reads SAVISQKPSRDICQRGTSLTIQCQVDSQVTMMFWYRQQPGQSLTLIATANQGSEATYESGFVIDKFPISRPNLTFSTLTVSNMSPEDSSIYLCSVGANWVETQYFGPGTRLLVL.

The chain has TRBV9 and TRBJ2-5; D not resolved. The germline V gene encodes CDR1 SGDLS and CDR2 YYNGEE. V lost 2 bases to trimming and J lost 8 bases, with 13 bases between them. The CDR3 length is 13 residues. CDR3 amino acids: CASSVSVGKTQYF. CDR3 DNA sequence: TGTGCCAGCAGCGTTTCCGTGGGGAAAACCCAGTACTTC. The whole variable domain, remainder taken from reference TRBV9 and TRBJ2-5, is DSGVTQTPKHLITATGQRVTLRCSPRSGDLSVYWYQQSLDQGLQFLIQYYNGEERAKGNILERFSAQQFPDLHSELNLSSLELGDSALYFCASSVSVGKTQYFGPGTRLLVL.

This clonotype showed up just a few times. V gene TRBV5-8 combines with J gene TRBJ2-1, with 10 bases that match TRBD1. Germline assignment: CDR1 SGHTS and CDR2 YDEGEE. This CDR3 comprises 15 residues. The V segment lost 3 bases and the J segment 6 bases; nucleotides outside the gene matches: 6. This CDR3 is CASSSTGGAGNEQFF. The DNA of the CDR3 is TGTGCCAGCAGCTCGACAGGGGGCGCGGGCAATGAGCAGTTCTTC.

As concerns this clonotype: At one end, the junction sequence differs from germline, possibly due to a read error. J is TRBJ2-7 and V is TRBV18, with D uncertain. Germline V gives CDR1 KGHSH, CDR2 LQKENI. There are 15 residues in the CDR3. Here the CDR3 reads CANSPSPVSSYEQYF. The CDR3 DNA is TGTGCCAACTCACCGTCTCCGGTCAGCTCCTACGAGCAGTACTTC.